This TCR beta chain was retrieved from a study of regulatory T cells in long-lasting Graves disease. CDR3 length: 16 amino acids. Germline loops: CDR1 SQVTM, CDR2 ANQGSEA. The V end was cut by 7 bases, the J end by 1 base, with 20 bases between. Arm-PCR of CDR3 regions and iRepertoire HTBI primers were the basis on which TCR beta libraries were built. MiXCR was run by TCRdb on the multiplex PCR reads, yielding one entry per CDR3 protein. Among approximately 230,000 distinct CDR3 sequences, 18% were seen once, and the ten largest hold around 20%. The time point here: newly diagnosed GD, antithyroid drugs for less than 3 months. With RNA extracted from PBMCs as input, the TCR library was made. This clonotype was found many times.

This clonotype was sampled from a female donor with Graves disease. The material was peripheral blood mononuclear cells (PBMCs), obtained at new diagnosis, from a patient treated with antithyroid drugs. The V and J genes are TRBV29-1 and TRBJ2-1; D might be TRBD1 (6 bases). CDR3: CSADPSAGVSYNEQFF. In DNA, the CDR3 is TGCAGCGCCGATCCCAGCGCAGGGGTATCCTACAATGAGCAGTTCTTC.